A single sample gave rise to the 10 T cell receptor beta chains below, sequenced in a study of PD-1 blockade in classical Hodgkin lymphoma (dated by TCRdb to 2020 to 2022). The sample's time point label, in plain terms: cycle 2 day 1 (C2D1) of nivolumab. Every trial patient had relapsed after autologous stem cell transplantation, and cohorts A, B and C differed in prior brentuximab vedotin exposure. The method was the immunoSEQ multiplex PCR assay. The table comes from immuneACCESS by way of TCRdb, which keeps in-frame sequences with V and J called. Part of the clones is missing from these tables; in studies checked, under half for an unresolved V gene and the rest for unknown reasons. The table for this sample lists about 85,000 clones; 80% to 95% of them were counted only once. The ten largest clones capture under 3% of the sample. This specimen consisted of peripheral blood mononuclear cells (PBMCs), obtained before the second cycle of nivolumab. Receptor source: a human donor with classical Hodgkin lymphoma.

The V call is TRBV28, the J call TRBJ2-2; TRBD1 agrees at 7 bases. This CDR3 contains 15 residues. Germline V gene sequence: CDR1 MDHEN, CDR2 SYDVKM. V dropped 6 bases and J dropped 6; count of bases not matched to a gene: 10. Here the CDR3 DNA reads TGTGCCAGCAGACCAACAGGGGATGGATCCGGGGAGCTGTTTTTT. This gives the protein CASRPTGDGSGELFF.

This chain links TRBV5-6 with TRBJ2-1; D call uncertain. Germline CDR1 is SGHDT and CDR2 is YYEEEE. The CDR3 loop spans 15 amino acids. Trimming pared 0 bases from V and 4 bases from J, leaving 11 bases between. The CDR3 DNA follows: TGTGCCAGCAGCTTGGTCCCACCAATATACAATGAGCAGTTCTTC. Amino acid sequence: CASSLVPPIYNEQFF.

The gene calls are TRBV6-1 and TRBJ2-7; D is perhaps TRBD1 or TRBD2 (5 bases each). This CDR3 has 14 residues. CDR1 MNHNS and CDR2 SASEGT come from the germline V gene. The ends were cut back, 5 bases at V and 2 bases at J, with 13 bases in the middle. This CDR3 reads CASSPEGIPYEQYF. The CDR3 bases are TGTGCCAGCAGTCCCGAGGGGATACCCTACGAGCAGTACTTC.

This chain links TRBV25-1 with TRBJ1-2; 11 nucleotides line up with TRBD1. The CDR3 contains 14 residues. After removal of 4 bases from V and 9 bases from J, the junction contained 7 bases not matched to a gene. Looked up from germline, CDR1 is MGHDK and CDR2 is SYGVNS. The CDR3 coding sequence is TGTGCCAGCAGTGTCCCGGGACAGGGGGGAAGCTACACCTTC. The encoded protein is CASSVPGQGGSYTF.

This sequence joins TRBV7-9 and TRBJ2-5, with 14 positions matching TRBD2. The CDR3 spans 15 residues. The germline V gene has CDR1 SEHNR and CDR2 FQNEAQ (reference sequence). Trimming cost V 1 base and J 7 bases; bases outside gene matches: 2. DNA of the CDR3: TGTGCCAGCAGCTTAGACGGACTAGCGGGGGGGACCCAGTACTTC. Amino acids: CASSLDGLAGGTQYF.

The chain recombines TRBV6-5 with TRBJ2-3; TRBD2 might be the D (5 bases). This CDR3 contains 14 residues. With 6 bases removed from V and 6 bases from J, the gap between germline ends came to 16 bases. Per the germline V gene, CDR1 is MNHEY and CDR2 is SVGAGI. The CDR3 bases are TGTGCCAGCAGGCGAGGACTGAACTGGGATACGCAGTATTTT. Its protein product is CASRRGLNWDTQYF.

J is TRBJ1-3 and V is TRBV7-9; the match to TRBD1 covers 7 bases. The CDR3 is 15 residues long. The germline CDR1 and CDR2 sequences are SEHNR and FQNEAQ (reference sequence). Unmatched junction bases numbered 7, after V lost 5 bases and J lost 3 bases. The CDR3 DNA follows: TGTGCCAGCAGCGACAGGGTGAATGGTGGAAACACCATATATTTT. It translates to CASSDRVNGGNTIYF.

This chain uses TRBV30 with TRBJ1-4; D unresolved. The V and J ends lost 2 bases and 8 bases respectively, with 12 bases between them. Germline V gene data show CDR1 as GTSNPN and CDR2 as SVGIG (reference sequence). The CDR3 is made up of 13 amino acids. This CDR3 reads CAWSKGINEKLFF. In DNA form, the CDR3 reads TGTGCCTGGAGTAAAGGGATTAACGAAAAACTGTTTTTT.

This clone was counted only a few times. The V and J genes are TRBV27 and TRBJ1-2; 7 nucleotides agree with TRBD1. This CDR3 spans 12 amino acids. V lost 6 bases and J lost 10; bases outside the gene matches: 8. The germline V gene has CDR1 MNHEY and CDR2 SMNVEV (reference sequence). CDR3 nucleotides: TGTGCCAGCAGCCCGACAGGGTACTACTACACCTTC. This codes for CASSPTGYYYTF.

V usage is TRBV9 and J usage is TRBJ2-5; D is ambiguous. The V end lost 4 bases, the J end lost 3 bases, and 13 bases lay between the germline ends. This CDR3 has 14 residues. Germline V CDR1 and CDR2: SGDLS, YYNGEE. In nucleotides, the CDR3 is TGTGCCAGCAGCCTTACGAGCCCAGAAGAGACCCAGTACTTC. Its protein is CASSLTSPEETQYF.